Shown below are 25 T cell receptor beta chains from a single sample sequenced in a study of human T cells and chemical hapten exposure. Time point indicated: patch test 2, 6 weeks after DPC sensitization. Treatment specified: therapeutic diphenylcyclopropenone sensitization with weekly scalp DPC. TCRdb analysed the RACE reads with MiXCR anew, one entry per CDR3 protein. In the table there are 89,000 or so distinct CDR3 sequences, around 7% of which are singletons. The sample consisted of whole blood, taken in connection with sensitization to the hapten diphenylcyclopropenone (DPC). The receptors were gathered from a woman younger than 45 with alopecia areata. Some clones in this sample may be carry-over from other donors' samples.

This clonotype was seen repeatedly, ten times or more. The chain recombines TRBV27 with TRBJ2-1; D is undetermined. The CDR3 spans 15 residues. Germline V CDR1 and CDR2: MNHEY, SMNVEV (reference sequence). Trimming stripped 2 bases from V and 0 bases from J, with 8 bases between. The CDR3 sequence is CASSLAWTSYNEQFF. As DNA, the CDR3 is TGTGCCAGCAGTTTAGCCTGGACCTCCTACAATGAGCAGTTCTTC.

This clonotype was recorded many times. The J gene is TRBJ2-3, the V gene TRBV6-6, with 9 bases that match TRBD1. V shed 5 bases, J shed 6 bases, and the junction held 9 bases outside the gene matches. CDR3 length: 15 residues. Germline V gives CDR1 MNHNY, CDR2 SVGAGI (reference sequence). This chain's CDR3 is CASSPQGAGSDTQYF. CDR3 nucleotides: TGTGCCAGCAGTCCACAGGGGGCCGGGTCGGATACGCAGTATTTT.

The table lists this clonotype with a few counts. The genes are TRBV9 and TRBJ1-5; D gene ambiguous. V lost 0 bases and J 6 bases, leaving 13 bases between the germline ends. The CDR3 spans 15 residues. Germline values: CDR1 SGDLS, CDR2 YYNGEE. The DNA for the CDR3 is TGTGCCAGCAGCGTAGATTATATGCGAGGTCAGCCCCAGCATTTT. This encodes CASSVDYMRGQPQHF.

This clonotype has at least ten counts. The gene calls are TRBV29-1 and TRBJ1-1; no definite D call. V was pared by 2 bases and J by 0 bases, with 7 bases between. Per the germline V gene, CDR1 is SQVTM and CDR2 is ANQGSEA. The CDR3 spans 13 residues. CDR3 residues: CSVERRMNTEAFF. In nucleotides, the CDR3 is TGCAGCGTTGAAAGGAGGATGAACACTGAAGCTTTCTTT. The full variable domain, rest sourced from reference TRBV29-1 and TRBJ1-1, is SAVISQKPSRDICQRGTSLTIQCQVDSQVTMMFWYRQQPGQSLTLIATANQGSEATYESGFVIDKFPISRPNLTFSTLTVSNMSPEDSSIYLCSVERRMNTEAFFGQGTRLTVV.

This clonotype was seen a few times. This sequence joins TRBV20-1 and TRBJ2-4; D possibly corresponds to TRBD1 (5 bases). This CDR3 has 13 residues. CDR1 and CDR2 (germline): DFQATT, SNEGSKA (reference sequence). Trimming shortened V by 5 bases and J by 4 bases, and 12 bases separated the two germline ends. DNA of the CDR3: TGCAGTGCTCCTCGACAGTCAAAAAACATTCAGTACTTC. Amino acids: CSAPRQSKNIQYF.

The chain joins TRBV29-1 to TRBJ1-1; D is ambiguous. The CDR3 runs 11 residues. Trimming removed 7 bases at V and 4 bases at J, with 10 bases between. Looked up from germline, CDR1 is SQVTM and CDR2 is ANQGSEA. Here the CDR3 DNA reads TGCAGCGCCCCGACCGGCACTGAAGCTTTCTTT. It codes for CSAPTGTEAFF.

The CDR3 DNA is TGTGCCAGCAATATCAGGTTTTCTTCCACAGATACGCAGTATTTT. Encoded protein: CASNIRFSSTDTQYF. The V call is TRBV12-3 or TRBV12-4, the J call TRBJ2-3; D gene ambiguous. There are 15 residues in the CDR3. V was trimmed by 7 bases and J by 2 bases, leaving 16 bases between them.

This clonotype was counted at least ten times. The chain couples TRBV6-5 to TRBJ1-2; D is uncertain. CDR1 MNHEY and CDR2 SVGAGI come from the germline V gene. Trimming removed 6 bases from V and 6 bases from J, with 8 bases in between. This CDR3 has 11 amino acids. The CDR3 is CASRSMDGYTF. CDR3 bases: TGTGCCAGCAGATCCATGGATGGCTACACCTTC.

The rearrangement uses TRBV30 and TRBJ2-7, with TRBD2 as a possible D gene (5 bases). CDR1 GTSNPN and CDR2 SVGIG come from the germline V gene (reference sequence). This CDR3 spans 11 amino acids. Trimming shortened V by 3 bases and J by 5 bases, and 8 bases separated the two germline ends. The CDR3 loop is CAWSPEDEQYF. The DNA for the CDR3 is TGTGCCTGGAGCCCGGAGGACGAGCAGTACTTC.

In its sample, this clonotype was seen a few times. The chain has TRBV6-2 or TRBV6-3 and TRBJ2-3; 11 nucleotides agree with TRBD1. The V gene end was trimmed by 2 bases and the J gene end by 0 bases; junction bases not matched to a gene: 10. Germline CDR1 is MNHEY and CDR2 is SVGEGT. CDR3 length: 19 residues. Here the CDR3 reads CASSYADRGQFGSTDTQYF. DNA for the CDR3: TGTGCCAGCAGTTACGCGGACAGGGGGCAATTCGGTAGCACAGATACGCAGTATTTT.

This clonotype has ten or more counts. J is TRBJ1-1 and V is TRBV7-2; no definite D call. Trimming cost V 2 bases and J 3 bases, with 10 bases left between them. Looked up from germline, CDR1 is SGHTA and CDR2 is FQGNSA. The CDR3 totals 14 residues. The CDR3 nucleotides read TGTGCCAGCAGCTTAAACCACGGGGACACTGAAGCTTTCTTT. Protein sequence: CASSLNHGDTEAFF.

As to this clonotype: This may be a read error, as it is one base from a much larger clone. V is TRBV2 and J is TRBJ2-4, with 9 nucleotides matching TRBD2. The CDR3 has 15 residues. Germline V gives CDR1 SNHLY, CDR2 FYNNEI. V lost 7 bases and J lost 3; bases outside the gene matches: 7. This CDR3 reads CASTQRGADKNIQYF. As DNA, the CDR3 is TGTGCCAGCACCCAGCGGGGGGCCGACAAAAACATTCAGTACTTC.

This clonotype was seen many times. This chain uses TRBV2 with TRBJ2-1; 7 positions match TRBD2. Looked up from germline, CDR1 is SNHLY and CDR2 is FYNNEI. There are 15 residues in the CDR3. The V and J ends lost 3 bases and 5 bases, in that order; junction bases with no gene match: 7. In DNA, the CDR3 is TGTGCCAGCAGTGATGAACTAGCGATCCACAATGAGCAGTTCTTC. It codes for CASSDELAIHNEQFF.

Many counts were recorded for this clonotype. V gene TRBV20-1 combines with J gene TRBJ2-3; tentatively, D is TRBD1 (5 bases). Germline-derived CDR1 and CDR2 are DFQATT and SNEGSKA (reference sequence). This CDR3 region has 13 residues. V lost 1 base to trimming and J lost 4 bases, with 9 bases between them. The CDR3 is CSARGQGADTQYF. The DNA for the CDR3 is TGCAGTGCTAGAGGCCAGGGCGCAGATACGCAGTATTTT.

The genes are TRBV5-1 and TRBJ1-6; 7 nucleotides match TRBD1. CDR1 and CDR2 from the germline V gene are SGHRS and YFSETQ. V gave up 0 bases and J gave up 3 bases; unmatched junction bases: 0. The CDR3 consists of 15 residues. CDR3 amino acids: CASSLGTGYNSPLHF. CDR3 DNA sequence: TGCGCCAGCAGCTTGGGGACAGGCTATAATTCACCCCTCCACTTT.

This clonotype was detected ten times or more. The chain recombines TRBV7-9 with TRBJ1-1; tentatively, D is TRBD1 (5 bases). The germline gives CDR1 SEHNR, CDR2 FQNEAQ (reference sequence). With 1 base removed from V and 4 bases from J, the gap between germline ends came to 10 bases. The CDR3 extends over 14 amino acids. The CDR3 spells CASSLGRGATEAFF. CDR3 nucleotide sequence: TGTGCCAGCAGCTTAGGTCGAGGGGCCACTGAAGCTTTCTTT.

Regarding this clonotype: A single base separates this from a much larger clone, so it may be a read error. The chain uses TRBV5-1 and TRBJ2-5; no firm D call. The germline CDR1 and CDR2 sequences are SGHRS and YFSETQ. Trimming took 0 bases from V and 2 from J, leaving 11 bases between them. The CDR3 runs 15 residues. CDR3 coding DNA: TGCGCCAGCAGCTTGGTCGCGATCGATCAAGAGACCCAGTACTTC. This sequence encodes CASSLVAIDQETQYF.

This clonotype was observed at least ten times. This chain joins TRBV18 and TRBJ2-4; D could derive from TRBD1 or TRBD2 (5 bases each). Trimming shortened V by 0 bases and J by 6 bases, and 12 bases separated the two germline ends. This CDR3 contains 15 residues. Germline lookup yields CDR1 KGHSH and CDR2 LQKENI. Here the CDR3 reads CASSPPSDSGNIQYF. In nucleotides, the CDR3 is TGTGCCAGCTCACCACCGTCCGACAGCGGAAACATTCAGTACTTC.

This clonotype was detected a few times. The V gene is TRBV20-1, the J gene TRBJ1-6; perhaps TRBD1 as D (5 bases). Trimming took off 6 bases at V and 0 bases at J, with 12 bases between the two ends. The CDR3 contains 15 residues. Germline CDR1 and CDR2: DFQATT and SNEGSKA (reference sequence). The CDR3, as DNA: TGCAGTGCCAAGGAGGGGAGCTCCTATAATTCACCCCTCCACTTT. Translation gives CSAKEGSSYNSPLHF.

This clonotype was counted at least ten times. The DNA for the CDR3 is TGTGCCAGCAGCCGGTGGGGGGCGGACACTGAAGCTTTCTTT. It translates to CASSRWGADTEAFF. The chain uses TRBV12-3 or TRBV12-4 and TRBJ1-1; D may be TRBD1 (6 bases). CDR3 length: 14 residues. Deletions cut 6 bases from V and 3 bases from J, with 14 bases between.

There are many counts of this clonotype. This rearrangement joins TRBV20-1 to TRBJ2-7; 11 nucleotides align to TRBD2. The CDR3 covers 15 residues. Germline loops: CDR1 DFQATT, CDR2 SNEGSKA (reference sequence). J lost 4 bases, V lost 7 bases, and 12 bases had no gene match. The CDR3: CSVISAPSGGYEQYF. CDR3 coding DNA: TGCAGTGTAATCTCCGCGCCTAGCGGGGGGTACGAGCAGTACTTC.

This clonotype appeared many times. The chain has TRBV18 and TRBJ1-5, with TRBD1 matching over 7 bases. The CDR3 is made up of 17 amino acids. V trimming: 5 bases; J trimming: 2 bases; junction bases outside the gene matches: 12. Germline CDR1 is KGHSH and CDR2 is LQKENI. In DNA form, the CDR3 reads TGTGCCAGCTCATCTTCACTAACCGGGACAGGCAATCAGCCCCAGCATTTT. This sequence encodes CASSSSLTGTGNQPQHF. The full variable domain, in which reference TRBV18 and TRBJ1-5 provide the parts outside the CDR3, is NAGVMQNPRHLVRRRGQEARLRCSPMKGHSHVYWYRQLPEEGLKFMVYLQKENIIDESGMPKERFSAEFPKEGPSILRIQQVVRGDSAAYFCASSSSLTGTGNQPQHFGDGTRLSIL.

This chain connects TRBV5-5 to TRBJ1-4; D gene unclear. Germline values: CDR1 SGHKS, CDR2 YYEKEE (reference sequence). The CDR3 runs to 14 residues. Trimming took off 2 bases at V and 0 bases at J, with 5 bases between the two ends. Here the CDR3 reads CASSFYATNEKLFF. The CDR3 DNA follows: TGTGCCAGCAGCTTTTATGCAACTAATGAAAAACTGTTTTTT.

This clonotype was picked up a small number of times. The chain uses TRBV3-1 and TRBJ1-2; D gene ambiguous. Germline V gene lookup returns CDR1 LGHDT and CDR2 YNNKEL (reference sequence). The CDR3 sequence is 14 residues long. V shed 2 bases and J shed 3 bases, with 10 bases lying between them. The CDR3 reads CASSQYLGYYGYTF. The CDR3 DNA follows: TGTGCCAGCAGCCAATACCTAGGCTACTATGGCTACACCTTC.

This clonotype has ten or more counts. The chain is built from TRBV15 and TRBJ2-7; no reliable D call. Germline V gene lookup returns CDR1 LNHNV and CDR2 YYDKDF (reference sequence). The V and J ends lost 3 bases and 4 bases respectively, with 10 bases between them. CDR3 length: 13 amino acids. The CDR3 bases are TGTGCCACCAGCAGGACCACTGGGTACGAGCAGTACTTC. Encoded protein: CATSRTTGYEQYF.